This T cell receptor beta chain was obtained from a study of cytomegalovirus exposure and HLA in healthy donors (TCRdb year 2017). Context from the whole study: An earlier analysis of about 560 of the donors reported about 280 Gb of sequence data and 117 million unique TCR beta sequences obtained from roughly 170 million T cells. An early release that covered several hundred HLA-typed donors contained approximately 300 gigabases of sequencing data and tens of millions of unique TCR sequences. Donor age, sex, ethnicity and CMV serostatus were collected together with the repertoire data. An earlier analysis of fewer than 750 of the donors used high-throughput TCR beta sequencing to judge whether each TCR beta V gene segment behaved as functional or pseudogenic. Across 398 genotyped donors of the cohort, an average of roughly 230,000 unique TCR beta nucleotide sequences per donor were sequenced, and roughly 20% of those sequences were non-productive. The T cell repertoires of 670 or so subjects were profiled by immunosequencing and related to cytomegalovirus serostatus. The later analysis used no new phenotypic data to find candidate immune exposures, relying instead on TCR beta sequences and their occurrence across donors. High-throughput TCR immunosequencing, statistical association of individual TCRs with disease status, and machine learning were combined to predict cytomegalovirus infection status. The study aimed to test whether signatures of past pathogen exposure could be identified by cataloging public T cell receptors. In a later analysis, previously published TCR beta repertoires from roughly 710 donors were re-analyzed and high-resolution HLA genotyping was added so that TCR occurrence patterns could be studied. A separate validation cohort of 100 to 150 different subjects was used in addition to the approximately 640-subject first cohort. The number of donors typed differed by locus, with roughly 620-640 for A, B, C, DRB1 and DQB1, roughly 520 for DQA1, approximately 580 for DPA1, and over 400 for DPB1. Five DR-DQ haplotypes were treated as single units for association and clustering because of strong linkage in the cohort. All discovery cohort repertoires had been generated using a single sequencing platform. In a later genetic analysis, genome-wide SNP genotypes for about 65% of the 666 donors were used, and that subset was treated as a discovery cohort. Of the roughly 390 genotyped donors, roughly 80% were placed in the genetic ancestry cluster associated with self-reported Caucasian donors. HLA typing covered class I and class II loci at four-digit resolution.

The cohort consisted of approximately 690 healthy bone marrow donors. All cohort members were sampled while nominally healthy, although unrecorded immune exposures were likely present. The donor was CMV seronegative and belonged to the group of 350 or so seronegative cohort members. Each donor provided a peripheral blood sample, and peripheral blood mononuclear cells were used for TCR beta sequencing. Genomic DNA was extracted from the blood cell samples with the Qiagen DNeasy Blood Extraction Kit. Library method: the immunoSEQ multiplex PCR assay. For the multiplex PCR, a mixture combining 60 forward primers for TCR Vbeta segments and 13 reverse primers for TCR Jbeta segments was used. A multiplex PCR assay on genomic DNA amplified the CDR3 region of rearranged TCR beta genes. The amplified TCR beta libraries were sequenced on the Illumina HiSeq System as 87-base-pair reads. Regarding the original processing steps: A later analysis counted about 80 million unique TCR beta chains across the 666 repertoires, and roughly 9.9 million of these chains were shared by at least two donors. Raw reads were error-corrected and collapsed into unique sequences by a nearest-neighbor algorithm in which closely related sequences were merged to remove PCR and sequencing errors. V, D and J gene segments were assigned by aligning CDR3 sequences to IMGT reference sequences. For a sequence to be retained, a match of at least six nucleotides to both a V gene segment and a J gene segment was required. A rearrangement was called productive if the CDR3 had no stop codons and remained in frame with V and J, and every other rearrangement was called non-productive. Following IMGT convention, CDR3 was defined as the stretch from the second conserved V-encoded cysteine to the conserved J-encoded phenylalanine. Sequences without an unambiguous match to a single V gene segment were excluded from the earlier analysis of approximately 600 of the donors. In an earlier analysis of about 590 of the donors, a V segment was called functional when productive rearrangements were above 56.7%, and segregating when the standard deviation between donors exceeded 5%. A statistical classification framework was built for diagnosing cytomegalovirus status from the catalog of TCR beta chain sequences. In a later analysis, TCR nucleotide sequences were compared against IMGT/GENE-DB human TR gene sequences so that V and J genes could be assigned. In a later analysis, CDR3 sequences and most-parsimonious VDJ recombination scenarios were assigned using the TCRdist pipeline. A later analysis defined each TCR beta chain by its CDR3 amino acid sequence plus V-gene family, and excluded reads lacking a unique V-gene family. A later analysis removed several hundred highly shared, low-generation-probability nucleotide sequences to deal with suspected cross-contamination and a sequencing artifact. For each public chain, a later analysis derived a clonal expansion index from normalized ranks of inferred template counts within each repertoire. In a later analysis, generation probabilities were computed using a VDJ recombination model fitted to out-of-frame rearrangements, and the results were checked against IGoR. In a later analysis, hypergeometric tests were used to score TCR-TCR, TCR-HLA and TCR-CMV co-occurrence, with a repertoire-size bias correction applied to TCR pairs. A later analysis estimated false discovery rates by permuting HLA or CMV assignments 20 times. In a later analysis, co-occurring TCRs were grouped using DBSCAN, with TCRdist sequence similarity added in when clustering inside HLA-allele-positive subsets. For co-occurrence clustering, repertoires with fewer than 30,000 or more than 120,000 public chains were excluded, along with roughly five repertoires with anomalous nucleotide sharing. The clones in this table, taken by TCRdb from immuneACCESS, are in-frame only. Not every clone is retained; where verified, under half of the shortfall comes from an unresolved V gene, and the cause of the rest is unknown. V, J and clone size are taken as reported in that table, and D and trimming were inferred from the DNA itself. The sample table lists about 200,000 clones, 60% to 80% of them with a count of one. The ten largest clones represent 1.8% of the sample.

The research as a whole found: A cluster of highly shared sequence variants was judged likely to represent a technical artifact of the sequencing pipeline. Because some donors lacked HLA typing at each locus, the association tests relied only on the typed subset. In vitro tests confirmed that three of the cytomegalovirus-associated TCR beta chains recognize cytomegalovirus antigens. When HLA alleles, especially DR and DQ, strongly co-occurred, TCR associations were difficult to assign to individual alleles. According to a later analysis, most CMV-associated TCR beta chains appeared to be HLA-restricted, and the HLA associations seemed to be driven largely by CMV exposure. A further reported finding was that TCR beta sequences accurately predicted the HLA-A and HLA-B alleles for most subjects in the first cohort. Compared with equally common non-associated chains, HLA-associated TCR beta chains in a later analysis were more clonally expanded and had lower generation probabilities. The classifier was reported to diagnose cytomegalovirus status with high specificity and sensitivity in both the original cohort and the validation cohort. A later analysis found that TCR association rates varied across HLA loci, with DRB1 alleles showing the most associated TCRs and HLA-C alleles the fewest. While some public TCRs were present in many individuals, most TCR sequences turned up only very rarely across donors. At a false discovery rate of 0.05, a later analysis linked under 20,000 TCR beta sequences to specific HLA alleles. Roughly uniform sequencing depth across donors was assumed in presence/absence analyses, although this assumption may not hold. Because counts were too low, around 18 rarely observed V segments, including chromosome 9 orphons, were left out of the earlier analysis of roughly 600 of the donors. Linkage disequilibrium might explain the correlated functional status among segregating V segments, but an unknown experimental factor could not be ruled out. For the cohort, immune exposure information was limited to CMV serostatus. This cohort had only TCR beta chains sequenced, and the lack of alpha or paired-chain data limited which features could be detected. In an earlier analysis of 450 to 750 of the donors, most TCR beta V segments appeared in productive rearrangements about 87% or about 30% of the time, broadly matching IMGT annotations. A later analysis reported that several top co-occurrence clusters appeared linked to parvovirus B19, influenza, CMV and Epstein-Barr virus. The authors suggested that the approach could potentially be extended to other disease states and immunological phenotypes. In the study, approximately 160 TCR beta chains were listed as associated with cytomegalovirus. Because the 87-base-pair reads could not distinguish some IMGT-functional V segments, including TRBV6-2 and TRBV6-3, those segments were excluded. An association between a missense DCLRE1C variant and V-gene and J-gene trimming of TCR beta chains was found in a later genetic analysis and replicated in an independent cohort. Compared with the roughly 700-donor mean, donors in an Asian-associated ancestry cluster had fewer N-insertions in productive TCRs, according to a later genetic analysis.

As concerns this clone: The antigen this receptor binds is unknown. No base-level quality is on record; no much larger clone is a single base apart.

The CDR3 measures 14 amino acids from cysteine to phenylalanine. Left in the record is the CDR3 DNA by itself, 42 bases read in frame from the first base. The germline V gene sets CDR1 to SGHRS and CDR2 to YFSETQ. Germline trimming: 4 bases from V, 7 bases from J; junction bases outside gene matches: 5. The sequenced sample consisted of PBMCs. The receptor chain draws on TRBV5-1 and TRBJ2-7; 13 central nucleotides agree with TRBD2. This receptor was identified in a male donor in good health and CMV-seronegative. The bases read TGCGCCAGCAGCCTGTCGGGACTAGCGGGGGAGCAGTACTTC. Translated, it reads CASSLSGLAGEQYF.